The entry below describes one T cell receptor (beta chain). The germline V gene encodes CDR1 SGHTA and CDR2 FQGNSA. This CDR3 is built from 14 residues. J was trimmed by 4 bases and V by 10 bases; bases with no gene match: 5. This record comes from a study of blood T cell repertoires in COVID-19. Study context: Whether acute or convalescent, the COVID-19 samples came from the United States, Italy and Spain. From T cells, B-cell-depleted T cells, or PBMCs came the material, which was cDNA or gDNA.

Original processing methods: Reference gene primer amplification in the assay estimated nucleated cell counts. Repertoires were generated with immunoSEQ multiplex PCR, while TCRdb's copy carries only in-frame clones and drops some. From that table come the V and J calls and clone size; the DNA was used to work out D and trimming. The sample holds about 300,000 clones, around 90% seen once. This receptor was obtained from a man between 65 and 85 years old with acute or convalescent COVID-19. Sequenced material: peripheral blood. The J gene is TRBJ2-6, the V gene TRBV7-2; TRBD1 matches at 9 bases. The chain's CDR3 is CAIDRGSGANVLTF. CDR3 nucleotide sequence: TGTGCCATCGACAGGGGGTCGGGGGCCAACGTCCTGACTTTC.